This T cell receptor (beta chain) was sequenced for a study of glioma-infiltrating T cells. Germline CDR1 is MDHEN and CDR2 is SYDVKM. The CDR3 is 16 amino acids. Trimming removed 4 bases at V and 0 bases at J, with 15 bases between. Amplification of TCR alpha and beta CDR3 regions from RNA used iRepertoire nested multiplex PCR. One-step reverse transcription and amplification started from roughly 100-400 ng of tissue mRNA or PBMC total RNA. TCRdb re-called the multiplex PCR reads with MiXCR, one entry per CDR3 protein. This table has about 210,000 distinct CDR3 sequences, around 32% appearing once. Sequenced sample: glioma tissue, nonneoplastic brain tissue, or PBMCs (not recorded which). This chain links TRBV28 with TRBJ2-5; possible D gene TRBD2, 5 bases. The sequence was collected from a human donor with low-grade glioma or glioblastoma, undergoing nonglioma brain surgery, or in good health (not recorded which). The CDR3 is CASSSGVGGYQETQYF. CDR3 coding DNA: TGTGCCAGCAGTTCCGGTGTGGGCGGGTACCAAGAGACCCAGTACTTC.